This T cell receptor beta chain was identified during a study of T cells in Graves' hyperthyroidism and ophthalmopathy. Amplification yielded TCR beta CDR3 regions, with RNA transcripts as the source. First-round RT-PCR of the TCR CDR3 relied on the HTBI primer set. TCRdb reanalysed the multiplex PCR reads using MiXCR and keeps one entry per CDR3 protein. This sample has 250,000 or so distinct CDR3 sequences, with nearly 15% found just once. This clonotype was counted ten times or more. Trimming removed 2 bases at V and 2 bases at J, with 12 bases between. This CDR3 is built from 14 residues. Germline CDR1 and CDR2: DFQATT and SNEGSKA (reference sequence).

The sequenced material came from blood. V and J are TRBV20-1 and TRBJ1-2; perhaps TRBD1 as D (5 bases). The receptor comes from a woman between 45 and 60 years old with Graves' hyperthyroidism that later progressed to Graves' ophthalmopathy. CDR3 coding DNA: TGCAGTGCTAGAACGGGGGGACCAAACTATGGCTACACCTTC. Amino acid sequence: CSARTGGPNYGYTF.